The clone carrying this T cell receptor beta chain turned up a few times. Trimming stripped 3 bases from V and 4 bases from J, with 9 bases between. Germline V gene data show CDR1 as LGHDT and CDR2 as YNNKEL (reference sequence). CDR3 length equals 13 residues. The data are from a study of neurological immune-mediated disorders. Each TCR transcript was tagged with a 10-nucleotide random UMI during 5'RACE. A single record per CDR3 protein comes from TCRdb applying MiXCR to the 5' RACE reads. The data hold approximately 30,000 distinct CDR3 sequences, with around a fifth observed a single time. The origin of this receptor is a woman in her fifties or sixties in good health. Source material: PBMCs. The chain links TRBV3-1 to TRBJ2-5; D gene ambiguous. The CDR3 region has the DNA TGTGCCAGCAGCCATGCCAACGCAGAGACCCAGTACTTC. This sequence encodes CASSHANAETQYF.